What follows is one T cell receptor beta chain and its context. How the authors handled the data: Estimation of nucleated cell counts was performed using reference gene primer amplification. Some clones are missing from TCRdb's copy, which holds only in-frame ones; the method was immunoSEQ multiplex PCR. Clone size and V and J calls were adopted from that table, with D and trimming inferred from the DNA. The sample includes tens of thousands of clones, around 79% of them seen just once. The CDR3 has 15 amino acids. The junction had 7 bases not matched to a gene; V was cut back by 2 bases and J by 2 bases. Germline-derived CDR1 and CDR2 are SGHDT and YYEEEE. This sample was included in a study of blood T cell repertoires in COVID-19.

V gene TRBV5-6 combines with J gene TRBJ2-7; TRBD2 matches at 7 bases. Sequencing was performed on peripheral blood. The sequence was obtained from a human donor in a cohort sampled during active COVID-19. CDR3 coding DNA: TGTGCCAGCAGCTTTCGCGGGAGTGCCCCCTACGAGCAGTACTTC. Its translation: CASSFRGSAPYEQYF.